One and the same sample provided the 2 T cell receptor beta chains below, sequenced in a study of identical twins. TCRdb re-called the 5' RACE reads through MiXCR, storing one row per CDR3 protein. The sample shows 200,000 to 300,000 distinct CDR3 sequences, 5.5% to 8% of them seen only once. A further study also used this sample, focusing on yellow fever vaccine responses in identical twins.

Sequencing was carried out using memory (CD45RO+) T cells sorted from blood. These receptors were collected from a woman younger than 30 in good health.

This clonotype was picked up a small number of times. The rearrangement links TRBV7-2 to TRBJ2-1, with TRBD2 identical over 10 bases. J was trimmed by 7 bases and V by 3 bases; bases with no gene match: 6. Germline V gene data show CDR1 as SGHTA and CDR2 as FQGNSA. There are 15 residues in the CDR3. DNA of the CDR3: TGTGCCAGCAGCTTGGAGCGGGAGGGGCGGAATGAGCAGTTCTTC. Encoded protein: CASSLEREGRNEQFF.

The sample holds a few counts of this clonotype. V gene TRBV28 combines with J gene TRBJ2-1; TRBD2 matches 12 bases. This CDR3 is 17 amino acids long. V was pared by 4 bases and J by 4 bases, with 8 bases of the junction left unmatched. Germline V lookup: CDR1 MDHEN, CDR2 SYDVKM. CDR3 amino acids: CASSSSGTSGSYNEQFF. Here the CDR3 DNA reads TGTGCCAGCAGTTCGTCCGGGACTAGCGGGTCTTACAATGAGCAGTTCTTC. Filled out from reference TRBV28 and TRBJ2-1, the complete variable domain reads DVKVTQSSRYLVKRTGEKVFLECVQDMDHENMFWYRQDPGLGLRLIYFSYDVKMKEKGDIPEGYSVSREKKERFSLILESASTNQTSMYLCASSSSGTSGSYNEQFFGPGTRLTVL.